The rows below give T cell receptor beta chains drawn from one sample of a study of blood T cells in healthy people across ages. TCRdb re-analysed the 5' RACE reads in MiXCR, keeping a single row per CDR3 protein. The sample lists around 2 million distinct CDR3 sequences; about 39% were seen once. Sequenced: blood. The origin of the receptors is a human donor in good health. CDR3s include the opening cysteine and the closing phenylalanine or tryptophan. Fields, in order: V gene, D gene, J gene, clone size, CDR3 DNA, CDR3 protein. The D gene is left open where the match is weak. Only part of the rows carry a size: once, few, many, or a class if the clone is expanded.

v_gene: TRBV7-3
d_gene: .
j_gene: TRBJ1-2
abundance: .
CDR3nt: TGTGCCAGCAGCTCGGACAGTACGTTGGGCTACACCTTC
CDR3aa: CASSSDSTLGYTF

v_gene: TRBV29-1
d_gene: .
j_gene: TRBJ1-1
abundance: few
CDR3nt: TGCAGCGTTGGGGTCAGGGAAGCTTTCTTT
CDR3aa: CSVGVREAFF

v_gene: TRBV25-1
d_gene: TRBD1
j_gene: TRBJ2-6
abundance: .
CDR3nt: TGTGCCAGCAGTGAGACAGGGACCGCAACTGGGGCCAACGTCCTGACTTTC
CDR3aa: CASSETGTATGANVLTF

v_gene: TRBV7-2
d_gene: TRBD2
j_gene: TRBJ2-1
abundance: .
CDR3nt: TGTGCCAGCAGTCACCCGGGACTACAACGAAATGAGCGGTTCTTC
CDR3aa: CASSHPGLQRNERFF

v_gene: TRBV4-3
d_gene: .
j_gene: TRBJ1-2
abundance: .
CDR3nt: TGCGCCAGCGGCCCCCAAGTGGGATCCTATGGCTACACCTTC
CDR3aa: CASGPQVGSYGYTF

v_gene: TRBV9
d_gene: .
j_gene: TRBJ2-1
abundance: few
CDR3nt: TGTGCCAGCACCCCTAATCCGCGGGGTAATGAGCAGTTCTTC
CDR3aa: CASTPNPRGNEQFF

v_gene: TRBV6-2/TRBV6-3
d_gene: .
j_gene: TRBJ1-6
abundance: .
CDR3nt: TGTGCCAGCAGTTACTCGATATCAGGTTTTAATTCACCCCTCCACTTT
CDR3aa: CASSYSISGFNSPLHF

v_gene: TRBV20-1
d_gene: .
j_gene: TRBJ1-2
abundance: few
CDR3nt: TGCAGTGCTCCATCTTATAACTATGGCTACACCTTC
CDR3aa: CSAPSYNYGYTF

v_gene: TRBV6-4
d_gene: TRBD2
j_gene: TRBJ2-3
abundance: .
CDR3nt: TGTGCCAGCAGTGAAGGTAGCGGGTTGCAGTATTTT
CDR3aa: CASSEGSGLQYF

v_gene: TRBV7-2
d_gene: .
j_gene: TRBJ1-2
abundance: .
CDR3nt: TGTGCCAGCAGCTCCTTACCAACTAACTATGGCTGCACCTTC
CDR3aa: CASSSLPTNYGCTF

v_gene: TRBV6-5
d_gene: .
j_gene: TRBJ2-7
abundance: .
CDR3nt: TGTGCCAGCAGTGCTGCTTCCAGCTACGAGCAGTACTTC
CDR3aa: CASSAASSYEQYF

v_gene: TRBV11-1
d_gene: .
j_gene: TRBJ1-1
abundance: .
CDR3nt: TGTGCCAGCAGTTTTAGACAGTACATGAACACTGAAGCTTTCTTT
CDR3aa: CASSFRQYMNTEAFF

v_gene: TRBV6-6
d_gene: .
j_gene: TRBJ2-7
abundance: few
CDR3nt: TGTGCCAGCAGTTACTCGGGCAGGGAGGACGAGCAGTACTTC
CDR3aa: CASSYSGREDEQYF

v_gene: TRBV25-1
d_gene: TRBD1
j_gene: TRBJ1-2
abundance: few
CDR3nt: TGTGCCAGCAACGACAGGGGCTATGGCTACACCTTC
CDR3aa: CASNDRGYGYTF

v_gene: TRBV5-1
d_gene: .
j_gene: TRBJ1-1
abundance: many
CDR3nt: TGCGCCAGCAGCTTGGGGGCGACAGAGAACACTGAAGCTTTCTTT
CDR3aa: CASSLGATENTEAFF

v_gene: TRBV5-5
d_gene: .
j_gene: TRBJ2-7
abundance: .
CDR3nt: TGTGCCAGCAGCTTCACCGGAACTTTCTCCTACGAGCAGTACTTC
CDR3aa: CASSFTGTFSYEQYF

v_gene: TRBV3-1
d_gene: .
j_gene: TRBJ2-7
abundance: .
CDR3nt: TGTGCCAGCAGCCAAGTGGTGTCAGATCTTGGGTACTTC
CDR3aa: CASSQVVSDLGYF

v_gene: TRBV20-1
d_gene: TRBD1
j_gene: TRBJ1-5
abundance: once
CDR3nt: TGCAGTGCAAGGACAGGTTGGCAGCCCCAGCATTTT
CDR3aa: CSARTGWQPQHF

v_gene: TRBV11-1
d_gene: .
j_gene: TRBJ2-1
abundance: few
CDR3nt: TGTGCCAGCAGCTTGGTTGCAGACATCTCCTACAATGAGCAGTTCTTC
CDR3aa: CASSLVADISYNEQFF

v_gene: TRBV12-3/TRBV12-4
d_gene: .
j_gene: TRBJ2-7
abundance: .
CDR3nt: TGTGCCAGCAGTTTTACCACGGGGAGGTACGAGCAGTACTTC
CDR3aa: CASSFTTGRYEQYF

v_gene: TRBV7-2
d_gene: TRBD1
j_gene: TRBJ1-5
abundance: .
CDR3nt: TGTGCCAGCGGGGAGGGGGCTAGCAATCAGCCCCAGCATTTT
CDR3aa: CASGEGASNQPQHF

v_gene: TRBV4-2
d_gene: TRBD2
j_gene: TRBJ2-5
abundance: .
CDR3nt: TGTGCCAGCAGCCAAGTAGGACTAGCTCTACCACAAGAGACCCAGTACTTC
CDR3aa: CASSQVGLALPQETQYF

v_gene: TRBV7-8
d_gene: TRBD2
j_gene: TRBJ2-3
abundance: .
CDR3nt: TGTGCCAGCAGTTTCGGACTAGCGGAACTTTCTATCTATACGCAGTATTTT
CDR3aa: CASSFGLAELSIYTQYF

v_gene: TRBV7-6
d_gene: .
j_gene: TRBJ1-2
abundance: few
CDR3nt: TGTGCCAGCAGCAATCTAGATGGCTATGGCTACACCTTC
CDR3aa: CASSNLDGYGYTF

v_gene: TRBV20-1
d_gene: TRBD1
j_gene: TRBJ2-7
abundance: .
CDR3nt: TGCAGCGCCCGGGACAGGGGGTTTGCGCAGTACTTC
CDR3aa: CSARDRGFAQYF

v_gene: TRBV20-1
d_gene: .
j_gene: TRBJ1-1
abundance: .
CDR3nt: TGCAGTGCCAGCCGGGGACCGACGATCGGGGCTTTCTTT
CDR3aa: CSASRGPTIGAFF

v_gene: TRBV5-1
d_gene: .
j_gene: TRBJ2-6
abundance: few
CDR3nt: TGCGCCAGCAGCATTGACGGAAGAAGTAGCTCTGGGGCCAACGTCCTGACTTTC
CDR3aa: CASSIDGRSSSGANVLTF

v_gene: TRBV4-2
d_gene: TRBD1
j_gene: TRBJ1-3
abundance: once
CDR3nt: TGTGCCAGCAGCCTGCGCCCCAGGGGGCTCGGAAACACCATATATTTT
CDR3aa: CASSLRPRGLGNTIYF

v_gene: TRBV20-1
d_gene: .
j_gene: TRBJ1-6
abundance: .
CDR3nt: TGCAGTGCTAGGGCCCCCAAGTTGGGGGGTTTGGATTCACCCCTCCACTTT
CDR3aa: CSARAPKLGGLDSPLHF

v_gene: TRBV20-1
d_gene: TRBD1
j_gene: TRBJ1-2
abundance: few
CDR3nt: TGCAGTGCTAGAGATCACCAGGGGGCTTATGGCTACACCTTC
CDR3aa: CSARDHQGAYGYTF

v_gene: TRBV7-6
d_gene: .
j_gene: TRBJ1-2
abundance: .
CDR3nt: TGTGCCAGCAGCCCTTCGCCAGACCCCCTGGGCGGCTACACCTTC
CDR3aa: CASSPSPDPLGGYTF

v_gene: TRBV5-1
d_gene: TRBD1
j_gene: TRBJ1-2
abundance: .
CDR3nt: TGCGCCAGCAGCCCGGGACAGAAAAACTATGGCTACACCTTC
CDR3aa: CASSPGQKNYGYTF